This T cell receptor beta chain comes out of a study of blood T cell repertoires in COVID-19. Original methodology: Estimates of nucleated cell counts were drawn from the amplification of reference gene primers. Produced via immunoSEQ multiplex PCR; TCRdb's table is partial and in-frame only. The DNA gave D and trimming, while V, J and clone size come from that table. The table lists some 93,000 clones, 86% of them singletons, with about a tenth in the top ten. This clone was observed once. The clonotype originates from a man aged 50-60 years with acute or convalescent COVID-19. The sequenced sample consisted of peripheral blood.

CDR3 sequence (DNA): TGTGCCAGTCAGGGGTTCTCCTATAATTCACCCCTCCACTTT. This encodes CASQGFSYNSPLHF. V is TRBV7-9 and J is TRBJ1-6; TRBD1 might be the D (6 bases). CDR1 is SEHNR and CDR2 is FQNEAQ in the germline V gene (reference sequence). V lost 9 bases to trimming and J lost 0 bases, with 9 bases between them. The CDR3 sequence is 14 residues long. The full variable domain, its missing parts supplied by reference TRBV7-9 and TRBJ1-6, is DTGVSQNPRHKITKRGQNVTFRCDPISEHNRLYWYRQTLGQGPEFLTYFQNEAQLEKSRLLSDRFSAERPKGSFSTLEIQRTEQGDSAMYLCASQGFSYNSPLHFGNGTRLTVT.